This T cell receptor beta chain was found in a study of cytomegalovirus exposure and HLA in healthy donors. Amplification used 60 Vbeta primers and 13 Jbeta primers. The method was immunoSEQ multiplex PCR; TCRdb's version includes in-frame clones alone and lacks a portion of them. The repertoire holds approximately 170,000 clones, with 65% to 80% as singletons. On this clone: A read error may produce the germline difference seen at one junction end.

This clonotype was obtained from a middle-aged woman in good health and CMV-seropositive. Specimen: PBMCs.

CDR3 coding DNA: TGTTCCAGCAGCTTGAGTCCTGTCAAAGAAGCTTTCTTT. Encoded protein: CSSSLSPVKEAFF. The chain recombines TRBV7-9 with TRBJ1-1; D gene uncertain. Germline lookup yields CDR1 SEHNR and CDR2 FQNEAQ (reference sequence). The CDR3 runs to 13 residues.